Listed here are 32 T cell receptor beta chains from one sample, sequenced in a study of blood T cell repertoires in COVID-19. Repertoires were generated with immunoSEQ multiplex PCR, while TCRdb's copy carries only in-frame clones and drops some. The sample has roughly 100,000 clones, about 85% seen once. Sequenced input: peripheral blood. These receptor sequences come from a man aged 50 to 59 with active COVID-19.

This clone has only a few counts. The chain combines TRBV6-5 with TRBJ2-7; the D gene is possibly TRBD2 (5 bases). V gave up 5 bases and J gave up 8 bases, with 13 bases separating them. The CDR3 sequence is 12 residues long. The germline V gene has CDR1 MNHEY and CDR2 SVGAGI. The CDR3 is CASSSGWTQQYF. The CDR3 DNA follows: TGTGCCAGCAGTAGCGGCTGGACGCAGCAGTACTTC.

Only one count was recorded for this clone. In nucleotides, the CDR3 is TGTGCCAGCAGCCAAGTGGGCGGGTACACTGAAGCTTTCTTT. It codes for CASSQVGGYTEAFF. This chain connects TRBV3-1 (or the pseudogene TRBV3-2) to TRBJ1-1; the D is unclear. The CDR3 contains 14 residues. Germline V gives CDR1 LGHDT, CDR2 YNNKEL (reference sequence). Between the trimmed V and J ends, which lost 1 base and 3 bases, there was a span of 9 bases.

The V gene is TRBV9, the J gene TRBJ2-1; 10 positions agree with TRBD2. The V segment lost 3 bases and the J segment 9 bases; nucleotides outside the gene matches: 9. This CDR3 spans 15 amino acids. Looked up from germline, CDR1 is SGDLS and CDR2 is YYNGEE. The CDR3, as DNA: TGTGCCAGCAGCGCGAGGAGCGGGGGGGCCGCTGAGCAGTTCTTC. Translating it yields CASSARSGGAAEQFF. Full variable domain (remainder filled in from reference TRBV9 and TRBJ2-1): DSGVTQTPKHLITATGQRVTLRCSPRSGDLSVYWYQQSLDQGLQFLIQYYNGEERAKGNILERFSAQQFPDLHSELNLSSLELGDSALYFCASSARSGGAAEQFFGPGTRLTVL.

The V gene is TRBV29-1, the J gene TRBJ2-7, with 12 bases matching TRBD1. Germline lookup yields CDR1 SQVTM and CDR2 ANQGSEA. This CDR3 region has 13 residues. V lost 7 bases and J lost 6; bases outside the gene matches: 7. The CDR3 region is CSAGGTGGGEQYF. Written as DNA, the CDR3 is TGCAGCGCCGGGGGGACAGGGGGCGGCGAGCAGTACTTC.

The chain recombines TRBV7-2 with TRBJ1-5; no firm D call. Germline CDR1 SGHTA, CDR2 FQGNSA. The CDR3 runs to 15 residues. Trimming left V 2 bases short and J 3 bases short, with 11 bases between. CDR3 nucleotides: TGTGCCAGCAGCTTAATCCGAGGCCCCAATCAGCCCCAGCATTTT. Protein sequence: CASSLIRGPNQPQHF.

The chain carries TRBV5-1 and TRBJ2-5; D is undetermined. Trimming pared 2 bases from V and 2 bases from J, leaving 7 bases between. The CDR3 is 13 amino acids. Germline V gene lookup returns CDR1 SGHRS and CDR2 YFSETQ. The CDR3, as DNA: TGCGCCAGCAGCTTTACTGCACAAGAGACCCAGTACTTC. This codes for CASSFTAQETQYF.

The chain uses TRBV28 and TRBJ2-1; TRBD2 matches at 12 bases. The CDR3 extends over 15 amino acids. Looked up from germline, CDR1 is MDHEN and CDR2 is SYDVKM. J lost 10 bases, V lost 6 bases, and 10 bases had no gene match. CDR3 bases: TGTGCCAGCAGCCCCAGACTAGCGGGGGAGGGGGAGCAGTTCTTC. Its translation: CASSPRLAGEGEQFF.

This clone was detected only a few times. The chain carries TRBV28 and TRBJ1-5; 7 nucleotides align to TRBD1. This CDR3 comprises 15 residues. Germline lookup yields CDR1 MDHEN and CDR2 SYDVKM. Trimming cost V 6 bases and J 4 bases; bases outside gene matches: 9. CDR3: CASSRQGGGNQPQHF. The CDR3 bases are TGTGCCAGCAGCCGACAGGGAGGAGGGAATCAGCCCCAGCATTTT.

CDR3 protein: CASAPPGRGAGRNTQYF. CDR3 DNA: TGTGCTAGTGCCCCACCCGGGCGGGGGGCTGGAAGAAATACGCAGTATTTT. The gene calls are TRBV12-5 and TRBJ2-3; the match to TRBD2 covers 8 bases. V lost 7 bases to trimming and J lost 7 bases; unmatched junction nucleotides: 19. Germline V lookup: CDR1 LGHNT, CDR2 FRNRAP. The CDR3 is 17 amino acids.

This chain connects TRBV6-6 to TRBJ1-4; D call uncertain. The ends were cut back, 3 bases at V and 8 bases at J, with 16 bases in the middle. The germline gives CDR1 MNHNY, CDR2 SVGAGI (reference sequence). The CDR3 length is 15 residues. CDR3 DNA sequence: TGTGCCAGCAGTTATTCGGGTCCCGGGGAAGAAAAACTGTTTTTT. Residues: CASSYSGPGEEKLFF.

V gene TRBV15 combines with J gene TRBJ1-1; 7 bases are shared with TRBD1. Germline CDR1 reads LNHNV; CDR2 reads YYDKDF (reference sequence). CDR3 length: 14 residues. Germline trimming cut 5 bases from V and 4 bases from J; bases unmatched to any gene: 7. Here the CDR3 reads CATSGRDSLTEAFF. For the CDR3, the DNA is TGTGCCACCAGCGGAAGGGACAGCCTCACTGAAGCTTTCTTT. Looking up the rest from reference TRBV15 and TRBJ1-1 gives the full variable domain: DAMVIQNPRYQVTQFGKPVTLSCSQTLNHNVMYWYQQKSSQAPKLLFHYYDKDFNNEADTPDNFQSRRPNTSFCFLDIRSPGLGDTAMYLCATSGRDSLTEAFFGQGTRLTVV.

This sequence joins TRBV4-2 and TRBJ2-7; D call uncertain. Germline CDR1 reads LGHNA; CDR2 reads YNFKEQ. This CDR3 has 16 amino acids. V shed 0 bases and J shed 6 bases, with 18 bases lying between them. CDR3 in DNA: TGTGCCAGCAGCCAAGAGTTCCTGGCACAGACCCTCGAGCAGTACTTC. As protein: CASSQEFLAQTLEQYF.

The chain links TRBV30 to TRBJ1-2; 8 nucleotides line up with TRBD1. The V gene end was trimmed by 8 bases and the J gene end by 1 base; junction bases not matched to a gene: 6. Germline V gives CDR1 GTSNPN, CDR2 SVGIG (reference sequence). The length of the CDR3 is 13 residues. The CDR3 region is CALSQGGNYGYTF. In nucleotides, the CDR3 is TGTGCCCTGTCACAGGGGGGTAACTATGGCTACACCTTC.

This clone appeared a few times. This chain uses TRBV12-5 with TRBJ1-1, with 8 bases aligning to TRBD1. The J segment lost 11 bases and the V segment lost 6 bases, leaving 14 bases of the junction unmatched. This CDR3 region has 14 residues. Germline lookup yields CDR1 LGHNT and CDR2 FRNRAP. Written as DNA, the CDR3 is TGTGCTAGTGGCCAGGGGGCATTGTCTGGGGAGGCTTTCTTT. Protein sequence: CASGQGALSGEAFF.

V and J are TRBV7-2 and TRBJ2-5, with 9 bases identical to TRBD2. The V gene end was trimmed by 5 bases and the J gene end by 5 bases; junction bases not matched to a gene: 6. There are 14 residues in the CDR3. The germline CDR1 and CDR2 sequences are SGHTA and FQGNSA. The CDR3 nucleotides are TGTGCCAGCAGCACCCGACTAGCGGCCGAGACCCAGTACTTC. This gives the protein CASSTRLAAETQYF.

This chain connects TRBV7-9 to TRBJ2-1, with 14 nucleotides matching TRBD2. V lost 5 bases, J lost 11 bases, and 5 bases stayed unmatched. Germline CDR1 and CDR2: SEHNR and FQNEAQ (reference sequence). This CDR3 has 14 amino acids. CDR3 coding DNA: TGTGCCAGCAGCCGACTAGCGGGGGGGCCGCAGCAGTTCTTC. Its protein product is CASSRLAGGPQQFF.

This chain links TRBV12-2 with TRBJ2-1; the table's D call, TRBD2, has no DNA check behind it. TRBV12-2 is tagged as a pseudogene. The CDR3 loop spans 17 amino acids. As DNA, the CDR3 is TGTGCAAGTCTCCATCCGGACCGGGGGGCTTCCTACAATGAGCAGTTCTTC. It codes for CASLHPDRGASYNEQFF.

The chain joins TRBV3-1 (or the pseudogene TRBV3-2) to TRBJ1-2; 9 nucleotides match TRBD1. CDR3 size: 15 residues. The V gene's germline CDR1 is LGHDT and CDR2 YNNKEL (reference sequence). V lost 9 bases and J lost 7; bases outside the gene matches: 15. CDR3 DNA sequence: TGTGCCAGTTGGGGACAGGGAAGCCTACTCGGTGGCTACACCTTC. Protein: CASWGQGSLLGGYTF.

The V call is TRBV5-6, the J call TRBJ2-7; TRBD1 aligns across 10 bases. The V gene's germline CDR1 is SGHDT and CDR2 YYEEEE. The CDR3 spans 17 residues. The J segment lost 9 bases and the V segment lost 2 bases, leaving 17 bases of the junction unmatched. CDR3 sequence: CASSLRLTGQGVRGQYF. The CDR3 region has the DNA TGTGCCAGCAGCTTAAGGCTCACTGGACAGGGGGTAAGAGGGCAGTACTTC.

The V gene is TRBV27, the J gene TRBJ2-5; no clear D. Trimming shortened V by 0 bases and J by 5 bases, and 10 bases separated the two germline ends. The CDR3 runs to 14 residues. The germline gives CDR1 MNHEY, CDR2 SMNVEV (reference sequence). In DNA form, the CDR3 reads TGTGCCAGCAGTTTATCCGGTCCAAGCGAGACCCAGTACTTC. As protein: CASSLSGPSETQYF.

Written as DNA, the CDR3 is TGTGCCAGCAGTACCACAGGGGTCGGGACCGGGGAGCTGTTTTTT. Translating gives CASSTTGVGTGELFF. J is TRBJ2-2 and V is TRBV6-5; 7 bases align to TRBD1. The germline gives CDR1 MNHEY, CDR2 SVGAGI. The CDR3 is made up of 15 amino acids. V gave up 5 bases and J gave up 5 bases; unmatched junction bases: 8.

The chain carries TRBV9 and TRBJ2-1; TRBD2 matches 8 bases. The CDR3 runs to 16 residues. Germline V CDR1 and CDR2: SGDLS, YYNGEE. V lost 3 bases, J lost 6 bases, and 11 bases stayed unmatched. CDR3 DNA: TGTGCCAGCAGCGACTTTAAGAGCGGGGGAGGCAATGAGCAGTTCTTC. Amino acid sequence: CASSDFKSGGGNEQFF.

This clone showed up just a few times. The chain employs TRBV6-2 or TRBV6-3 and TRBJ2-7, with 7 bases aligning to TRBD2. The CDR3 extends over 14 amino acids. Losses at the gene ends were 3 bases for V and 0 bases for J; bases not matched to a gene: 2. Germline loops: CDR1 MNHEY, CDR2 SVGEGT. The CDR3 spells CASSYPGGSYEQYF. CDR3 in DNA: TGTGCCAGCAGTTATCCGGGGGGCTCCTACGAGCAGTACTTC.

This clone was seen once. The genes are TRBV25-1 and TRBJ2-6; D is uncertain. The ends were cut back, 3 bases at V and 11 bases at J, with 8 bases in the middle. This CDR3 spans 12 amino acids. The germline V gene has CDR1 MGHDK and CDR2 SYGVNS. CDR3: CASSDRSYVLTF. Here the CDR3 DNA reads TGTGCCAGCAGTGACAGGTCCTACGTCCTGACTTTC.

This clone occurred once. The V gene is TRBV6-5, the J gene TRBJ1-5; TRBD1 matches at 7 bases. The germline CDR1 and CDR2 sequences are MNHEY and SVGAGI. This CDR3 contains 13 residues. V was pared by 6 bases and J by 5 bases, with 4 bases of the junction left unmatched. The CDR3 nucleotides are TGTGCCAGCAGCCCAGGGGGTGATCAGCCCCAGCATTTT. This codes for CASSPGGDQPQHF.

The chain joins TRBV7-3 to TRBJ2-5; possible D gene TRBD2, 6 bases. The CDR3 covers 13 residues. Trimming cost V 2 bases and J 2 bases, with 6 bases left between them. In germline, CDR1 is SGHTA, CDR2 FQGTGA. The CDR3 protein is CASSLGGQETQYF. The CDR3 nucleotides are TGTGCCAGCAGCTTAGGGGGGCAAGAGACCCAGTACTTC.

The CDR3, as DNA: TGCGCCAGCAGCTGGACCGCTACAGGGAACACTGAAGCTTTCTTT. Translated, it gives CASSWTATGNTEAFF. The chain employs TRBV5-1 and TRBJ1-1; D is possibly TRBD1 (5 bases). V was pared by 3 bases and J by 1 base, with 13 bases between. Germline CDR1 is SGHRS and CDR2 is YFSETQ. The CDR3 runs to 15 residues.

The V and J genes are TRBV13 and TRBJ2-5; D is perhaps TRBD2 (6 bases). CDR3 length equals 16 residues. Germline-derived CDR1 and CDR2 are PRHDT and FYEKMQ (reference sequence). V gave up 4 bases and J gave up 5 bases, with 20 bases separating them. The CDR3 loop is CASSSDRDSSRETQYF. DNA for the CDR3: TGTGCCAGCAGCTCAGACCGGGACTCCAGCCGGGAGACCCAGTACTTC.

The rearrangement joins TRBV3-1 (or the pseudogene TRBV3-2) to TRBJ2-1; TRBD2 is a possible D gene (7 bases). The CDR3 is 17 amino acids. Germline V gene data show CDR1 as LGHDT and CDR2 as YNNKEL (reference sequence). Trimming shortened V by 1 base and J by 5 bases, and 18 bases separated the two germline ends. Written as DNA, the CDR3 is TGTGCCAGCAGCCAAGTTACGGGGGGCGGCAGGGACAATGAGCAGTTCTTC. Translating it yields CASSQVTGGGRDNEQFF.

This clone was counted a few times. This specimen includes other DNA sequences encoding the same CDR3. The chain has TRBV19 and TRBJ2-1; TRBD2 is a possible D gene (7 bases). Trimming shortened V by 7 bases and J by 3 bases, and 16 bases separated the two germline ends. The CDR3 totals 15 residues. Germline loops: CDR1 LNHDA, CDR2 SQIVND (reference sequence). The CDR3 loop is CASTPGGQGYNEQFF. The CDR3 nucleotides are TGTGCCAGTACCCCGGGGGGACAAGGCTACAATGAGCAGTTCTTC.

The chain uses TRBV6-1 and TRBJ2-4, with 7 bases lining up with TRBD2. V dropped 1 base and J dropped 8; count of bases not matched to a gene: 5. In germline, CDR1 is MNHNS, CDR2 SASEGT. The CDR3 length is 14 residues. This CDR3 is CASSEGKGRDIQYF. In DNA, the CDR3 is TGTGCCAGCAGTGAAGGGAAGGGGAGGGACATTCAGTACTTC.

The rearrangement joins TRBV12-3 or TRBV12-4 to TRBJ1-2; no reliable D call. This CDR3 comprises 13 residues. Trimming took off 5 bases at V and 6 bases at J, with 13 bases between the two ends. The DNA of the CDR3 is TGTGCCAGCAGTACTAGACCCTGGAATGGCTACACCTTC. Its protein is CASSTRPWNGYTF.